This T cell receptor beta chain is drawn from a study of cytomegalovirus exposure and HLA in healthy donors. Study details: About 85 million unique TCR sequences came from HLA-typed donors in an early release.

General study points: By HLA locus, TCR association rates varied in a later analysis, with DRB1 showing the most and HLA-C the fewest.

On this clone itself: As yet, its antigen is unknown.

The study sampled nominally healthy donors, though unrecorded immune exposures were likely. The CDR3 spans 15 residues. Unmatched junction bases numbered 14, after V lost 4 bases and J lost 8 bases. Germline V gives CDR1 SGHRS, CDR2 YFSETQ. The PCR employed 60 Vbeta primers together with 13 Jbeta primers. The repertoire was sequenced with immunoSEQ multiplex PCR; TCRdb's copy has only in-frame clones and lacks some. The sample holds roughly 100,000 clones, around 76% seen once. The sequenced sample consisted of PBMCs. This TCR derives from a man aged 35 to 55 in good health and CMV-seropositive. This chain links TRBV5-1 with TRBJ1-2, with 7 bases aligning to TRBD1. CDR3 residues: CASSGGTVGGRGYTF. The CDR3 region has the DNA TGCGCCAGCAGCGGAGGGACAGTTGGCGGCCGGGGCTACACCTTC.